The rows below give T cell receptor beta chains drawn from one sample of a study of graft-versus-host responses after intestinal transplantation. The method was immunoSEQ multiplex PCR; TCRdb's version includes in-frame clones alone and lacks a portion of them. The data hold 130,000 or so clones, with roughly nine tenths observed a single time. Antigens of these TCRs are unknown. Sequenced here: unstimulated CD4+ T cells sorted from spleen or lymph node cells, sampled before intestinal transplant. These receptors came from a human donor who received an intestinal transplant. Both conserved end residues are trimmed from each CDR3. The listing skips clone size in some rows; elsewhere it reads once, few, many or a size class.

>.|TRBV18|TRBJ1-1
ASSPSYLDSEAF
>.|TRBV6-1|TRBJ2-3
ASTLVPGVSDTQY
>.|TRBV11-3|TRBJ2-1
ASSLEAGENEQF
>.|TRBV19|TRBJ1-6
ASSIVSNSPLH
>.|TRBV7-6|TRBJ2-3
ASSPLAGGSGSTDTQY
>.|TRBV29-1|TRBJ2-7
SVRGAGSSYEQY
>few|TRBV6-1|TRBJ1-2
ASSEWAGVRYGYT
>once|TRBV15|TRBJ2-2
ANSTGTGRGAGELF
>once|TRBV20-1|TRBJ2-5
SAWGETQY
>.|TRBV9|TRBJ2-7
ASSVAIGEGYEQY
>.|TRBV2|TRBJ2-2
ATSGQRVGGELF
>.|TRBV11-3|TRBJ2-1
ASSSRGVTYNEQF
>.|TRBV6-5|TRBJ2-2
ASSYRTGNTGELF
>.|TRBV6-1|TRBJ1-5
ASSEGRGNQPQH
>.|TRBV19|TRBJ1-1
ASSPTGTQAF
>.|TRBV5-4|TRBJ2-3
ASSLEPTTDTQY
>.|TRBV9|TRBJ1-5
ASTPGLGNQPQH
>.|TRBV9|TRBJ2-5
ASSVGLAGSNQETQY
>.|TRBV15|TRBJ2-2
ATSRVLGRGRNTGELF
>.|TRBV5-5|TRBJ2-3
ASSLVYGGVPDTQY
>once|TRBV19|TRBJ1-1
ASKSVDRLNTEAF
>.|TRBV6-4|.
ASQRSYEQY
>.|TRBV19|TRBJ1-4
ASQQGGYEKLF
>once|TRBV18|TRBJ2-1
ASSPLTSGLNNEQF
>.|TRBV11-2|.
ASSSFPSRDAGYEQY
>.|TRBV10-3|TRBJ2-5
AISVQRGGSQETQY
>.|TRBV6-6|TRBJ1-1
ASSHRVITEAF
>.|TRBV7-6|TRBJ2-1
ASSGGSGSYNEQF
>once|TRBV5-1|TRBJ2-3
ASSLMGQDTQY
>.|TRBV11-2|TRBJ1-2
ASSLVGDSNGYT
>.|TRBV5-1|TRBJ2-7
ASSLGSGLSSYEQY
>.|TRBV27|TRBJ1-1
ASHQGSDTEAF
>.|TRBV6-6|TRBJ2-5
ASSYGGGGGQETQY
>.|TRBV6-5|TRBJ1-4
ASSYSRGEKLF
>.|TRBV5-1|TRBJ1-2
ASSSGDRANYGYT
>.|TRBV29-1|TRBJ1-1
SGGQGVNTEAF
>.|TRBV6-1|TRBJ2-5
ASRDRTGVLETQY